The sequence of this TCR beta chain was determined in a study of T cell changes during pregnancy in multiple sclerosis. TCRdb's copy holds only in-frame clones and misses some; the assay was immunoSEQ multiplex PCR. The table has tens of thousands of clones, under 95% seen once. V shed 4 bases, J shed 7 bases, and the junction held 5 bases outside the gene matches. Per germline, CDR1 SQVTM and CDR2 ANQGSEA. CDR3 length: 13 residues. The source material was CD4+ T cells from peripheral blood mononuclear cells, sampled in the second trimester of pregnancy. This sequence joins TRBV29-1 and TRBJ1-4; 8 bases line up with TRBD1. The TCR sequence derives from a female donor with multiple sclerosis, enrolled in a pregnancy study. CDR3 DNA: TGCAGCGTTGTTCGGCAGGGGGCTGAAAAACTGTTTTTT. Translating it yields CSVVRQGAEKLFF.